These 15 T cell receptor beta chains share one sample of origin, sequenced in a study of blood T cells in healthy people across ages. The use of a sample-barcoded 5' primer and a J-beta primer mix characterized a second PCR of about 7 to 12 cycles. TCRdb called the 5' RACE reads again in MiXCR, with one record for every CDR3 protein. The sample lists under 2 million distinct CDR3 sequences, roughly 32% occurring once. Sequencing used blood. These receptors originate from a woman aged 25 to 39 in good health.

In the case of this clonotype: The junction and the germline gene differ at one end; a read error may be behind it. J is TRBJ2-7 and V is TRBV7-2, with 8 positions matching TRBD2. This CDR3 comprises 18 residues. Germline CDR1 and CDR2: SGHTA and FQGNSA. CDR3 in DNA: TGTGCCAGCAACTCCTTATGGGCCGGGAGCGGGGGTCCTTACGAACAGTACTTC. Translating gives CASNSLWAGSGGPYEQYF.

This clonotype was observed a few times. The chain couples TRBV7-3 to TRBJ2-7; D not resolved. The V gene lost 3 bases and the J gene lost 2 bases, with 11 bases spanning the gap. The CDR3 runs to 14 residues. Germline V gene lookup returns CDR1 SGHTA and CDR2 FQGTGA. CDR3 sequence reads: CASSFDVGPYEQYF. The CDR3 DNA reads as TGTGCCAGCAGCTTCGACGTAGGGCCCTACGAGCAGTACTTC.

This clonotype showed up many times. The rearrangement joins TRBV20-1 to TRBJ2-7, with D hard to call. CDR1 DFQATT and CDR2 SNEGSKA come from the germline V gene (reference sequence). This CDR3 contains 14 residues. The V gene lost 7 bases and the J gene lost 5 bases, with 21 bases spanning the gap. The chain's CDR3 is CSVQPSYLQDEQYF. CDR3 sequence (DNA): TGCAGTGTTCAGCCTAGTTACCTTCAAGACGAGCAGTACTTC.

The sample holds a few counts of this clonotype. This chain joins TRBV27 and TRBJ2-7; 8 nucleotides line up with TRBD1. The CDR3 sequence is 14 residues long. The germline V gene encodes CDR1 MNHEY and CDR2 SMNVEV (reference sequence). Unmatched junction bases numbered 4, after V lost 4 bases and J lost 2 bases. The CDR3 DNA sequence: TGTGCCAGCAGTTGGACAGGGTACACCTACGAGCAGTACTTC. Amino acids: CASSWTGYTYEQYF.

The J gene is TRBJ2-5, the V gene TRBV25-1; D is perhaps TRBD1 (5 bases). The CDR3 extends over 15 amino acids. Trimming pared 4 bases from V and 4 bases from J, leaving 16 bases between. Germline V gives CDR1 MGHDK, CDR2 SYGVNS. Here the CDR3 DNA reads TGTGCCAGCAGTGGTCCAGCGACCCAGGGAGAGACCCAGTACTTC. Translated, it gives CASSGPATQGETQYF.

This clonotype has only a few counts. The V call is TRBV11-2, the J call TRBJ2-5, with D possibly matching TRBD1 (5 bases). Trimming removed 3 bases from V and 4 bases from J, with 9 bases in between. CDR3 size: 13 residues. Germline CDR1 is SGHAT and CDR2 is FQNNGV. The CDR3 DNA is TGTGCCAGCAGCTTTGGGGCCCCAGAGACCCAGTACTTC. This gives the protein CASSFGAPETQYF.

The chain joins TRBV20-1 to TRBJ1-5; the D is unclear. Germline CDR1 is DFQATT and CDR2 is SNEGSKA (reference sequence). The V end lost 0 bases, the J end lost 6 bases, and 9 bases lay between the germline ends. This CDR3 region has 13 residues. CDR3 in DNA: TGCAGTGCTAGAGAGCCGGGCATTCAGCCCCAGCATTTT. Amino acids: CSAREPGIQPQHF.

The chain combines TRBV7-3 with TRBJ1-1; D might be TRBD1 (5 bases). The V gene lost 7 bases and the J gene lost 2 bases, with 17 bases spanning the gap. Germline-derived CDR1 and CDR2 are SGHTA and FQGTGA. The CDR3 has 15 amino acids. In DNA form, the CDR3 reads TGTGCCAGCAAGGGGTCCGCCCAACCCAACACTGAAGCTTTCTTT. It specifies CASKGSAQPNTEAFF.

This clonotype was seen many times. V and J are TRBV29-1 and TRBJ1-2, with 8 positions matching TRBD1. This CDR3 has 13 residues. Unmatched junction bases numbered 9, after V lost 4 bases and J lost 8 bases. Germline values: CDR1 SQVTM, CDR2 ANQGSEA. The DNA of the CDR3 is TGCAGCGTTGGACCCGGACAGGGACGCGGCTACACCTTC. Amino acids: CSVGPGQGRGYTF.

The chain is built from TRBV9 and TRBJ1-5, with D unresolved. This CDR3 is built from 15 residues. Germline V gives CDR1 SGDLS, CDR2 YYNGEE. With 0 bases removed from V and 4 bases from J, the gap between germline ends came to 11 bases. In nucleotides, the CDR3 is TGTGCCAGCAGCGTAGATAGCAGTTTAAATCAGCCCCAGCATTTT. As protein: CASSVDSSLNQPQHF. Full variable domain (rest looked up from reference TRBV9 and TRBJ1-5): DSGVTQTPKHLITATGQRVTLRCSPRSGDLSVYWYQQSLDQGLQFLIQYYNGEERAKGNILERFSAQQFPDLHSELNLSSLELGDSALYFCASSVDSSLNQPQHFGDGTRLSIL.

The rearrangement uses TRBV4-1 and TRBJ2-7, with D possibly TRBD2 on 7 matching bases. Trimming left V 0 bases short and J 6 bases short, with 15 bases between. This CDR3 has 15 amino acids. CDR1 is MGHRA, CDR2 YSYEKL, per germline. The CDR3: CASSQDLGGLLEQYF. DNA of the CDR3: TGCGCCAGCAGCCAAGATCTCGGGGGGCTCCTCGAGCAGTACTTC.

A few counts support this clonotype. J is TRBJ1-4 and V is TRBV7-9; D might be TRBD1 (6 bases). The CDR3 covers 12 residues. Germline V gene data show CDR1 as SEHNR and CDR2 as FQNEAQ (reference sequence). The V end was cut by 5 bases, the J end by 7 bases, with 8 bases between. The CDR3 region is CASSPDSEKLFF. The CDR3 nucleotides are TGTGCCAGCAGCCCGGACAGTGAAAAACTGTTTTTT.

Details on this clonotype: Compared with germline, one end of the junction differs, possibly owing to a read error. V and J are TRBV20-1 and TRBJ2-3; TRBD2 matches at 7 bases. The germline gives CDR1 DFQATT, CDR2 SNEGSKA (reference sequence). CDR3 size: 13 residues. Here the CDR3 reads CSEPGGGTDTQYF. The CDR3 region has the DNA TGTAGTGAACCCGGGGGAGGGACAGATACGCAGTATTTT.

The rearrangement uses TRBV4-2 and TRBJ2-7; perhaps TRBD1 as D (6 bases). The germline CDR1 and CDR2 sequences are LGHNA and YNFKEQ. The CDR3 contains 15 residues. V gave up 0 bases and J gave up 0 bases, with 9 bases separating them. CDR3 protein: CASSQELGGSYEQYF. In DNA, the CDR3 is TGTGCCAGCAGCCAAGAACTAGGGGGCTCCTACGAGCAGTACTTC.

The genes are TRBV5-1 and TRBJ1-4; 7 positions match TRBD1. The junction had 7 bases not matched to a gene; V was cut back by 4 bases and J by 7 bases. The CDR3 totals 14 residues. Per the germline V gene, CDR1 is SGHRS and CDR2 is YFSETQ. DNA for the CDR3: TGCGCCAGCAGCGTGACAGGGATCGGTGAAAAACTGTTTTTT. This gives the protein CASSVTGIGEKLFF.